This TCR beta chain was recovered during a study of control samples from healthy donors and cancer patients (TCRdb year 2020). Of note for this clone: It has no known antigen specificity. Base-call qualities are not available, and no considerably larger clone is one nucleotide away.

V and J lose 10 bases and 4 bases, and a span of 16 bases separates them. CDR1 and CDR2, looked up from the germline V gene (reference sequence), are LNHDA and SQIVND. From the cysteine through the phenylalanine, the CDR3 covers 13 amino acids. This entry keeps only the CDR3 DNA: 39 bases, framed from base 1. Receptor libraries were prepared by the immunoSEQ multiplex PCR assay. Entries here come from immuneACCESS through TCRdb and include only in-frame sequences with V and J called. Some clones fail to appear in such tables; in the studies checked, an unresolved V gene covers under half of the shortfall, and the cause of the remainder is unknown. This sample lists roughly 150,000 clones; more than 85% were detected once. Almost 6% of the sample rests with the top ten.

This TCR came from a man between 18 and 29 years old in good health. The specimen was blood. The sequence is built from TRBV19 and TRBJ1-1; possibly the D gene is TRBD1, per 5 matching bases. The DNA sequence is TGTGCCACCGGACACTCCTTCCCCACTGAAGCTTTCTTT. It codes for CATGHSFPTEAFF. With all but the CDR3 taken from the reference TRBV19 and TRBJ1-1 genes, the full variable domain is: DGGITQSPKYLFRKEGQNVTLSCEQNLNHDAMYWYRQDPGQGLRLIYYSQIVNDFQKGDIAEGYSVSREKKESFPLTVTSAQKNPTAFYLCATGHSFPTEAFFGQGTRLTVV.